The rows below give T cell receptor beta chains drawn from one sample of a study of blood T cells in healthy people across ages. TCRdb independently ran MiXCR on the 5' RACE reads; one entry per CDR3 protein. The sample shows nearly 800,000 distinct CDR3 sequences, 25% of them seen only once. The same data also contributed to another study, on T cells of mothers and their children.

The sample comprised blood. These receptor sequences come from a boy aged 5-17 years in good health. CDR3s include the opening cysteine and the closing phenylalanine or tryptophan. Fields, in order: J gene, V gene, clone size, D gene, CDR3 DNA, CDR3 protein. D genes are given only for firm matches. Size is omitted from some rows. Given values are once, few, many or a class for expanded clones.

>TRBJ1-1|TRBV2|few|.
TGTGCCAGCAGTGCCCATGAAGGAACTGAAGCTTTCTTT
CASSAHEGTEAFF
>TRBJ2-5|TRBV28|.|TRBD2
TGTGCCAGCAGTGTATCAGCGGGAGGCCCACCTGGGTCGGAGACCCAGTACTTC
CASSVSAGGPPGSETQYF
>TRBJ1-3|TRBV9|few|TRBD1
TGTGCCAGCAGCCAAGGGACAGCTGGAAACACCATATATTTT
CASSQGTAGNTIYF
>TRBJ2-5|TRBV11-2|.|TRBD1
TGTGTCAGCAGCGGAAGGACAGGGGGCCAAGAGACCCAGTACTTC
CVSSGRTGGQETQYF
>TRBJ1-2|TRBV7-9|.|.
TGTGCCAGCAGCTCTACAAGGTCCTCCGAGGGAAACTATGGCTACACCTTC
CASSSTRSSEGNYGYTF
>TRBJ2-5|TRBV7-7|few|.
TGTGCTAGCAGCTACGGCGGGGCGTACCAAGAGACCCAGTACTTC
CASSYGGAYQETQYF
>TRBJ1-2|TRBV28|few|TRBD1
TGTGCCAGCAGTTTTACCGGGACAGGGGGAGGCTACACCTTC
CASSFTGTGGGYTF
>TRBJ2-7|TRBV2|few|.
TGTGCCAGCAGTGCTTTTGGGGAGCAGTACTTC
CASSAFGEQYF
>TRBJ2-5|TRBV2|.|.
TGTGCCCGGTCGACCCAGTACTTC
CARSTQYF
>TRBJ1-4|TRBV4-1|.|TRBD1
TGCGCCAGCAGCCAAGAGAGGGGACAGGGAAATGAAAAACTGTTTTTT
CASSQERGQGNEKLFF
>TRBJ2-4|TRBV15|few|.
TGTGCCACCAGCAAAAGCTCCAGGGGTTACGAGTACTTC
CATSKSSRGYEYF
>TRBJ2-1|TRBV29-1|.|.
TGCAGCGTTGCTCCGGGACTGCCACCGGGAAAATGGCAGTTCTTC
CSVAPGLPPGKWQFF
>TRBJ2-5|TRBV5-1|few|.
TGCGCCAGCAGCTTGGCCTTCCAAGAGACGTCCCAGTACTTC
CASSLAFQETSQYF
>TRBJ1-2|TRBV18|.|.
TGTGCCAGCTCCACGGACAGAAACTATGGCTACACCTTC
CASSTDRNYGYTF
>TRBJ2-5|TRBV9|.|.
TGTGCCAGCAGCTTACAGGCGGACGAGACCCAGTACTTC
CASSLQADETQYF
>TRBJ2-7|TRBV27|.|.
TGTGCCAGCAGTACCCTCAAGGGTTACGAGCAGTACTTC
CASSTLKGYEQYF
>TRBJ2-3|TRBV7-8|.|.
TGTGCCAGCAGGACCCTCTCCGACGTCACAGATACGCAGTATTTT
CASRTLSDVTDTQYF
>TRBJ1-4|TRBV29-1|.|.
TGCAGCGTCTTAGTCCAGGGCGAAAAACTGTTTTTT
CSVLVQGEKLFF
>TRBJ2-7|TRBV29-1|.|.
TGCAGCGTTGAGATGGGACACGAGCAGTACTTC
CSVEMGHEQYF
>TRBJ2-1|TRBV29-1|once|.
TGCAGCGTTGATAGGCAGAACAATGAGCAGTTCTTC
CSVDRQNNEQFF
>TRBJ2-1|TRBV7-8|.|.
TGTGCCAGCAGTTCTTTTCGGGACAAGTACAATGAGCAGTTCTTC
CASSSFRDKYNEQFF
>TRBJ2-5|TRBV28|.|TRBD1
TGTGCCAGCAGCGCGTATCAGGGGGCACAAGAGACCCAGTACTTC
CASSAYQGAQETQYF
>TRBJ1-1|TRBV29-1|few|TRBD1
TGCAGCGCCGAAGGTACAGGGGATGAGGGTACTGAAGCTTTCTTT
CSAEGTGDEGTEAFF
>TRBJ1-2|TRBV4-3|.|TRBD1
TGCGCCAGCAGCCAGATAAGTGGGACAGGGGGCGGTGGCTACACCTTC
CASSQISGTGGGGYTF
>TRBJ2-1|TRBV6-1|.|TRBD2
TGTGCCAGCAGTGCCTTCCTAGCGGGGGGGTACAATGGGCAGTTCTTC
CASSAFLAGGYNGQFF
>TRBJ1-3|TRBV28|.|.
TGTGCCAGCAGTTGGGGCTCTGGAAACACCATATATTTT
CASSWGSGNTIYF
>TRBJ2-3|TRBV4-1|few|TRBD1
TGCGCCAGCAGCCATAGACAGGGTACAGATACGCAGTATTTT
CASSHRQGTDTQYF
>TRBJ1-2|TRBV9|.|.
TGTGCCAGCAGCCCAGGAGGGGATTCCTATGGCTACACCTTC
CASSPGGDSYGYTF
>TRBJ2-1|TRBV6-2/TRBV6-3|.|.
TGTGCCAGCAGCCTCGGAGGGGGGGGGCCGTACAATGAGCAGTTCTTC
CASSLGGGGPYNEQFF
>TRBJ2-3|TRBV3-1|few|TRBD2
TGTGCCAGCAGCCAGCCCACTAGCGGGGGAACAGATACGCAGTATTTT
CASSQPTSGGTDTQYF
>TRBJ2-7|TRBV20-1|.|TRBD2
TGCAGTGCGGAACTAGCGTTCTGGGACGAGCAGTACTTC
CSAELAFWDEQYF
>TRBJ2-1|TRBV29-1|many|.
TGCAGCGTTGAACAGGTTTTGGCCAACAATGAGCAGTTCTTC
CSVEQVLANNEQFF
>TRBJ2-1|TRBV6-2/TRBV6-3|few|.
TGTGCCAGCATCCGGGATGGGGGGGCCGACAATGAGCAGTTCTTC
CASIRDGGADNEQFF
>TRBJ2-1|TRBV5-1|few|.
TGCGCCAGTCAGACCGAGGTCAATGAGCAGTTCTTC
CASQTEVNEQFF